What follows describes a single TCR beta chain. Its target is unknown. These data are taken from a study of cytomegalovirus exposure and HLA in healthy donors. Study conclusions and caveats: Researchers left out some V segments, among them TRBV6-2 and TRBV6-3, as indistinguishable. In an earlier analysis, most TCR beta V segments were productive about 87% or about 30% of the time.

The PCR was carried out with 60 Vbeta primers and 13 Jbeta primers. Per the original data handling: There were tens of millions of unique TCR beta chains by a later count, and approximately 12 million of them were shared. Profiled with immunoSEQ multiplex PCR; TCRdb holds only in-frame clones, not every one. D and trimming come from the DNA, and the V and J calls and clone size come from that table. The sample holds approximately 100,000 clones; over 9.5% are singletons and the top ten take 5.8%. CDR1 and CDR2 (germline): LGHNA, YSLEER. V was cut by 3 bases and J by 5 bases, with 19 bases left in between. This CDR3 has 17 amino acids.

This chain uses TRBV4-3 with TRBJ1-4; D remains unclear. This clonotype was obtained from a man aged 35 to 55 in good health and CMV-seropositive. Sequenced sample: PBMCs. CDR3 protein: CASSHGTGARGNEKLFF. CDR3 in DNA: TGCGCCAGCAGCCACGGCACGGGAGCTCGAGGGAATGAAAAACTGTTTTTT.